The 5 T cell receptor beta chains presented below share a single source sample, sequenced in a study of CD8 T cells in ankylosing spondylitis. TCRdb reanalysed the 5' RACE reads using MiXCR and keeps one entry per CDR3 protein. Among 800,000 to 900,000 distinct CDR3 sequences, 10% to 15% were seen once, and the ten largest hold approximately 0.51%. The antigens of these receptors remain unknown. Overall study findings and caveats: Characteristic, it appeared, of ankylosing spondylitis blood was a TCR beta motif of about eight highly homologous variants.

The sample was blood, either unsorted or a sorted T cell fraction (not recorded which). The source of these receptors is a male donor with ankylosing spondylitis.

This clonotype was picked up a small number of times. The J gene is TRBJ2-1, the V gene TRBV2; D may be TRBD1 (5 bases). Germline V gene sequence: CDR1 SNHLY, CDR2 FYNNEI. The CDR3 consists of 13 residues. Trimming removed 4 bases from V and 7 bases from J, with 11 bases in between. The CDR3 loop reads CASSVGRLNEQFF. Written as DNA, the CDR3 is TGTGCCAGCAGTGTGGGGCGACTGAATGAGCAGTTCTTC.

V usage is TRBV15 and J usage is TRBJ2-5, with TRBD2 as a possible D gene (6 bases). There are 16 residues in the CDR3. Germline CDR1 LNHNV, CDR2 YYDKDF (reference sequence). Trimming took off 7 bases at V and 4 bases at J, with 22 bases between the two ends. CDR3 in amino acids: CATKRGGAPGVETQYF. CDR3 sequence (DNA): TGTGCCACCAAGAGAGGCGGGGCCCCCGGAGTAGAGACCCAGTACTTC. The whole variable domain, remainder taken from reference TRBV15 and TRBJ2-5, is DAMVIQNPRYQVTQFGKPVTLSCSQTLNHNVMYWYQQKSSQAPKLLFHYYDKDFNNEADTPDNFQSRRPNTSFCFLDIRSPGLGDTAMYLCATKRGGAPGVETQYFGPGTRLLVL.

The chain carries TRBV20-1 and TRBJ2-5; TRBD2 matches at 14 bases. The CDR3 loop spans 13 amino acids. The germline V gene has CDR1 DFQATT and CDR2 SNEGSKA (reference sequence). Trimming took 6 bases from V and 9 from J; bases not matched to a gene: 6. CDR3 DNA: TGCAGTGCCACGGGACTAGCGGGGGAGGCCCAGTACTTC. Translated: CSATGLAGEAQYF.

V and J are TRBV19 and TRBJ2-2, with D unclear. With 5 bases removed from V and 8 bases from J, the gap between germline ends came to 9 bases. This CDR3 is built from 12 residues. CDR1 LNHDA and CDR2 SQIVND come from the germline V gene (reference sequence). The CDR3 loop reads CASSPLRGELFF. The CDR3 nucleotides are TGTGCCAGTAGTCCCCTAAGGGGGGAGCTGTTTTTT.

The chain combines TRBV5-1 with TRBJ1-1; 7 bases line up with TRBD1. This CDR3 region has 14 residues. J lost 4 bases, V lost 6 bases, and 9 bases had no gene match. The germline V gene encodes CDR1 SGHRS and CDR2 YFSETQ. The CDR3 loop is CASTPTGVATEAFF. In DNA, the CDR3 is TGCGCCAGCACGCCTACAGGGGTAGCCACTGAAGCTTTCTTT.